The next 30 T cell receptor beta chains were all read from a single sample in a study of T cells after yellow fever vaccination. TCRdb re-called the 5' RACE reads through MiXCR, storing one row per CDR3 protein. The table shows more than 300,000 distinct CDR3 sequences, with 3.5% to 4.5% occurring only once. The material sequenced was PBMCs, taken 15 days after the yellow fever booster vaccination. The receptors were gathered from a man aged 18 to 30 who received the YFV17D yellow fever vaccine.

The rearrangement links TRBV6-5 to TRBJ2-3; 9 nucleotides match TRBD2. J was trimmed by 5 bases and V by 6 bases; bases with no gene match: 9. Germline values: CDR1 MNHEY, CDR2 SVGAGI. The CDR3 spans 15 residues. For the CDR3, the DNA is TGTGCCAGCAGCCGACGCGGGGGGGCCTTAGATACGCAGTATTTT. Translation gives CASSRRGGALDTQYF.

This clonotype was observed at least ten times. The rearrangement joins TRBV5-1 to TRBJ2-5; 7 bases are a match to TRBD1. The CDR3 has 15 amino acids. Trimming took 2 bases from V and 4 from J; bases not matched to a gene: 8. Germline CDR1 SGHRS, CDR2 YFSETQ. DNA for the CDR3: TGCGCCAGCAGCTTTGGGGCCAACAGGGGAGAGACCCAGTACTTC. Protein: CASSFGANRGETQYF.

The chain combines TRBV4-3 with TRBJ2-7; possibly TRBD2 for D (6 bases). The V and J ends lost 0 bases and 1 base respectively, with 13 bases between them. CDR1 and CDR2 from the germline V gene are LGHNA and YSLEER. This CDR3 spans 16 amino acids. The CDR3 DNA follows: TGCGCCAGCAGCCAAGAAGGAGGGACGGGTTCCTACGAGCAGTACGTC. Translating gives CASSQEGGTGSYEQYV.

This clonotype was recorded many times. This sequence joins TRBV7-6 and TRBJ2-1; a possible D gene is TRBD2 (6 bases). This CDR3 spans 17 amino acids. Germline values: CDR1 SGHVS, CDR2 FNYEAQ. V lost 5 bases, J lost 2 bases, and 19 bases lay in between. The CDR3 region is CASSPGGGALPYNEQFF. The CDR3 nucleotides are TGTGCCAGCAGCCCAGGAGGCGGGGCTCTTCCCTACAATGAGCAGTTCTTC.

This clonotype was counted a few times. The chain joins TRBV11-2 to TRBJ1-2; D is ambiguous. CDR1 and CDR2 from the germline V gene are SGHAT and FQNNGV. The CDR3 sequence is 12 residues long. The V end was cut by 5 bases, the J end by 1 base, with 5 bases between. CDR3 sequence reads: CASSPVNYGYTF. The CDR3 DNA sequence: TGTGCCAGCAGCCCAGTTAACTATGGCTACACCTTC.

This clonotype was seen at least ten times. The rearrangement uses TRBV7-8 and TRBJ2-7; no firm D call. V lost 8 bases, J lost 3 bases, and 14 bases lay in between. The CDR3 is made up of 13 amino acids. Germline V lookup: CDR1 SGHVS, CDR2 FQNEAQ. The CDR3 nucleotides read TGTGCCAGCGCCTGGGGTCTCGACTACGAGCAGTACTTC. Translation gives CASAWGLDYEQYF.

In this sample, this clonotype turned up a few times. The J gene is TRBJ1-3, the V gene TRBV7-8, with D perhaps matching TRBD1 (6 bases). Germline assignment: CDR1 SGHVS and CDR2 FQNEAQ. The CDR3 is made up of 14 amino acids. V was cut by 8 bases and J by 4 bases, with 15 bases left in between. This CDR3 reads CASARRGVGNTIYF. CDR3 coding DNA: TGTGCCAGCGCCCGGAGGGGGGTCGGAAACACCATATATTTT.

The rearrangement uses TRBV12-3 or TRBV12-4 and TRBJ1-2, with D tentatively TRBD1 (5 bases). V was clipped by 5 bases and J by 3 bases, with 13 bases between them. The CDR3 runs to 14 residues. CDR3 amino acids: CASSAPGTDYGYTF. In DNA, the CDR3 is TGTGCCAGCAGTGCACCCGGGACGGACTATGGCTACACCTTC.

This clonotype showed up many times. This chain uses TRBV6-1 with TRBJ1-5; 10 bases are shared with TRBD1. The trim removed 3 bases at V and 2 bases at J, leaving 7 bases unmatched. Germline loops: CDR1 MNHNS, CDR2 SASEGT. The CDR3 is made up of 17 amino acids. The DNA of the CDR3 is TGTGCCAGCAGTGAGGGACAGGGGTTGTTGGGCAATCAGCCCCAGCATTTT. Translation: CASSEGQGLLGNQPQHF.

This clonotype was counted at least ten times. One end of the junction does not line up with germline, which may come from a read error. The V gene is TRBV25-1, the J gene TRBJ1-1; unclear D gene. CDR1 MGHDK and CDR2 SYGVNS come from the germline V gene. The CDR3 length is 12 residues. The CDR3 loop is CASSEPWEPSIF. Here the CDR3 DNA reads TGTGCCAGCAGTGAACCTTGGGAGCCGAGTATCTTT.

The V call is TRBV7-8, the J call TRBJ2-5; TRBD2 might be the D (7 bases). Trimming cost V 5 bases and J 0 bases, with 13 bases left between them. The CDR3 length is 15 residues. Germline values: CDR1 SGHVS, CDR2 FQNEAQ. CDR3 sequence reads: CASSRRGGDQETQYF. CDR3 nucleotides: TGTGCCAGCAGCAGGAGGGGGGGGGACCAAGAGACCCAGTACTTC. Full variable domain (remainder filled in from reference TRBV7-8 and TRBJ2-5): GAGVSQSPRYKVAKRGQDVALRCDPISGHVSLFWYQQALGQGPEFLTYFQNEAQLDKSGLPSDRFFAERPEGSVSTLKIQRTQQEDSAVYLCASSRRGGDQETQYFGPGTRLLVL.

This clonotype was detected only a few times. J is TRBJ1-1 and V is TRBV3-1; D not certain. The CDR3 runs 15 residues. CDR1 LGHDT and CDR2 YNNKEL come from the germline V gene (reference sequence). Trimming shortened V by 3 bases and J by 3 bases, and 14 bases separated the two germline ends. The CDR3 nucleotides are TGTGCCAGCAGCCAGACCCCCTGGAGGGACACTGAAGCTTTCTTT. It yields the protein CASSQTPWRDTEAFF.

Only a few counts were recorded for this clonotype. The CDR3 here is CASSLVPGTGTDEQYF. CDR3 in DNA: TGTGCCAGCAGCTTAGTCCCCGGGACAGGGACAGACGAGCAGTACTTC. V and J are TRBV7-8 and TRBJ2-7; 9 nucleotides line up with TRBD1. V gave up 1 base and J gave up 5 bases; unmatched junction bases: 9. The germline V gene encodes CDR1 SGHVS and CDR2 FQNEAQ. The CDR3 runs 16 residues.

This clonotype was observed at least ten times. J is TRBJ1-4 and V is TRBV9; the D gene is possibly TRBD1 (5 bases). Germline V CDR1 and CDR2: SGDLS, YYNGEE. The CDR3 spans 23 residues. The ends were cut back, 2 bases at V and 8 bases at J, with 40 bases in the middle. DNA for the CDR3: TGTGCCAGCAGCGTCCAGGCCTGCCCTGCGCGAAAGGGACTAAGGCTGGCAATAGAAAAACTGTTTTTT. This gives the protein CASSVQACPARKGLRLAIEKLFF.

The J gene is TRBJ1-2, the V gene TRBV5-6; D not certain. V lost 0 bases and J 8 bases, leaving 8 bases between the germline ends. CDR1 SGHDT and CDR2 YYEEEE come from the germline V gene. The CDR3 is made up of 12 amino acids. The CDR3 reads CASSLAGFGYTF. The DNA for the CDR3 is TGTGCCAGCAGCTTGGCGGGGTTCGGCTACACCTTC.

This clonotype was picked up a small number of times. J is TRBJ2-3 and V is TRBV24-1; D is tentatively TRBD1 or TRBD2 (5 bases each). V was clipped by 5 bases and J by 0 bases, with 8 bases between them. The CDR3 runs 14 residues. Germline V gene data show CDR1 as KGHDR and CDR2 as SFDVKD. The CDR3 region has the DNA TGTGCCACCAGTGGGTGGGGGAGCACAGATACGCAGTATTTT. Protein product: CATSGWGSTDTQYF.

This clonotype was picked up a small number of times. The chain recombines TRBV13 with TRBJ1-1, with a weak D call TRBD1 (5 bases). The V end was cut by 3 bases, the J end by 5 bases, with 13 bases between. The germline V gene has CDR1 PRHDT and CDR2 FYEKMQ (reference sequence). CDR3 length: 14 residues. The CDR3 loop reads CASSFGGGETEAFF. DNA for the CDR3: TGTGCCAGCAGCTTCGGGGGGGGAGAAACTGAAGCTTTCTTT.

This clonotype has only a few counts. The CDR3 reads CASSQGQYEQYF. CDR3 nucleotide sequence: TGTGCCAGCAGCCAGGGCCAGTACGAGCAGTACTTC. The gene calls are TRBV6-2 or TRBV6-3 and TRBJ2-7, with TRBD1 as a possible D gene (5 bases). Trimming removed 6 bases at V and 4 bases at J, with 10 bases between. CDR1 is MNHEY, CDR2 SVGEGT, per germline. The CDR3 covers 12 residues.

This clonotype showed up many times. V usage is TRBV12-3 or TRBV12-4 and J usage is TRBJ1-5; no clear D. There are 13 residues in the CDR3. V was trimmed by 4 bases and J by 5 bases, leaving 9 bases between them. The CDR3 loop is CASSSLNDQPQHF. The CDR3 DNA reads TGTGCCAGCAGTTCCTTGAACGATCAGCCCCAGCATTTT.

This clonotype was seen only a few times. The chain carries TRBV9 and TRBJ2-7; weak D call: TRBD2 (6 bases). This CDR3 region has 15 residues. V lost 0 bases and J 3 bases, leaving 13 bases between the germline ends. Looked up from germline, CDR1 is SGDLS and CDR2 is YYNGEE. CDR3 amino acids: CASSVEVGLDYEQYF. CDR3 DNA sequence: TGTGCCAGCAGCGTAGAGGTGGGACTGGACTACGAGCAGTACTTC.

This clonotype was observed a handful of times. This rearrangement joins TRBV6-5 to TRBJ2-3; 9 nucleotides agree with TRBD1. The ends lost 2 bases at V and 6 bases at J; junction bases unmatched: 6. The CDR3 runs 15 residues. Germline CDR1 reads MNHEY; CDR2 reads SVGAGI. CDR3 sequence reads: CASSYKQGAWDTQYF. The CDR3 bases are TGTGCCAGCAGTTACAAACAGGGGGCTTGGGATACGCAGTATTTT.

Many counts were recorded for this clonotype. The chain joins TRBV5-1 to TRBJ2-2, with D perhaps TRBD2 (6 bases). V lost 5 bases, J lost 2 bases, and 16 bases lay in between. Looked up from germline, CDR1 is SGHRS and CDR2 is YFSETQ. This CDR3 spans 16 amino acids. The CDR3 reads CASSGTPQANTGELFF. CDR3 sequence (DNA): TGCGCCAGCAGTGGGACTCCACAAGCTAACACCGGGGAGCTGTTTTTT.

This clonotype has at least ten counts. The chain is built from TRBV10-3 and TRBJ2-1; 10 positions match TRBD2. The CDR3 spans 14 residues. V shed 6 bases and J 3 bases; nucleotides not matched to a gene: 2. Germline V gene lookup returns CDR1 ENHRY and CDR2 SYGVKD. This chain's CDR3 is CAIRTSGDYNEQFF. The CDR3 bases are TGTGCCATCAGAACTAGCGGGGACTACAATGAGCAGTTCTTC.

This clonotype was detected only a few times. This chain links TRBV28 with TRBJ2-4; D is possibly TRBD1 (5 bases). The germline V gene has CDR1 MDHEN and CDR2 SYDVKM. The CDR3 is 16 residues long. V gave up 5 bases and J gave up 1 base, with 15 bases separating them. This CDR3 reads CASSLPGLGAKNIQYF. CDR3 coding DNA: TGTGCCAGCAGTCTCCCAGGGTTGGGGGCCAAAAACATTCAGTACTTC.

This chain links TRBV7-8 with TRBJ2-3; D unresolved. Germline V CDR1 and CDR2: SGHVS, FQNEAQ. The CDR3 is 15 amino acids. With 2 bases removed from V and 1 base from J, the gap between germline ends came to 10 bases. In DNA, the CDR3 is TGTGCCAGCAGCTTACACGACTCTCGCACAGATACGCAGTATTTT. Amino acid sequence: CASSLHDSRTDTQYF.

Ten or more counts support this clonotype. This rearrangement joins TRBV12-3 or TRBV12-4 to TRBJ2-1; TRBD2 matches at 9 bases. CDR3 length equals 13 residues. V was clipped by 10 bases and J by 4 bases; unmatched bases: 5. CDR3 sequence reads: CANPGLAYNEQFF. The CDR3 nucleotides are TGTGCCAACCCGGGACTAGCTTACAATGAGCAGTTCTTC.

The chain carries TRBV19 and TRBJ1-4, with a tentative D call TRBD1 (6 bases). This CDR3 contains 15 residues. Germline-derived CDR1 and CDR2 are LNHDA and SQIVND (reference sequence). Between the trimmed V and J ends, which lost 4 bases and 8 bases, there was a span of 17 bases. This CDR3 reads CASSTSRQAAEKLFF. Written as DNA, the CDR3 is TGTGCCAGTAGTACCTCGCGACAGGCGGCCGAAAAACTGTTTTTT. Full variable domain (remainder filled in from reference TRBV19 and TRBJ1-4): DGGITQSPKYLFRKEGQNVTLSCEQNLNHDAMYWYRQDPGQGLRLIYYSQIVNDFQKGDIAEGYSVSREKKESFPLTVTSAQKNPTAFYLCASSTSRQAAEKLFFGSGTQLSVL.

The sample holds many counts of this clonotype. The CDR3 protein is CASSLVGANVNEQYF. The DNA of the CDR3 is TGTGCCAGCAGCTTAGTGGGGGCGAATGTCAACGAGCAGTACTTC. The V and J genes are TRBV7-9 and TRBJ2-7; possible D gene TRBD1, 6 bases. Trimming left V 1 base short and J 5 bases short, with 15 bases between. Germline CDR1 and CDR2: SEHNR and FQNEAQ (reference sequence). The CDR3 is 15 residues long.

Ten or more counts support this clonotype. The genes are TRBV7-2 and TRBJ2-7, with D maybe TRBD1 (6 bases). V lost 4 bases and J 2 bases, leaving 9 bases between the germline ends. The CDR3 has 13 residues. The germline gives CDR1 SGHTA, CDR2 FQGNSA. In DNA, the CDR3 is TGTGCCAGCAGCTGGGACAAAGCCTACGAGCAGTACTTC. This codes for CASSWDKAYEQYF. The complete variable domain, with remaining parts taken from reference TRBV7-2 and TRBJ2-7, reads GAGVSQSPSNKVTEKGKDVELRCDPISGHTALYWYRQSLGQGLEFLIYFQGNSAPDKSGLPSDRFSAERTGGSVSTLTIQRTQQEDSAVYLCASSWDKAYEQYFGPGTRLTVT.

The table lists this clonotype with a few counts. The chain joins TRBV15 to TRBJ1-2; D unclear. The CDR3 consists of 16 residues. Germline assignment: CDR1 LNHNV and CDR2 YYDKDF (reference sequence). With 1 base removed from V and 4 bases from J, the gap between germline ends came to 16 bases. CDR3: CATSRGGSVWGYGYTF. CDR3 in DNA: TGTGCCACCAGCAGAGGGGGATCGGTTTGGGGCTATGGCTACACCTTC.